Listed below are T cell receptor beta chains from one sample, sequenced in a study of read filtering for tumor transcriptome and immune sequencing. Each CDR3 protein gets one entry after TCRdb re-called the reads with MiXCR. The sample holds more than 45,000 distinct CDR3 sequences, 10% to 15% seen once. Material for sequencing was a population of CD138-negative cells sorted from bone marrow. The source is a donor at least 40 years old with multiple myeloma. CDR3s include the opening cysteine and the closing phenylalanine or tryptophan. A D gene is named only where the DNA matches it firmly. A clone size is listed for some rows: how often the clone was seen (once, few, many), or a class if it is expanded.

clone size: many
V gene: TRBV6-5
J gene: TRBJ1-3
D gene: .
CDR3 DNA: TGTGCCAGCAGTTACGAGGGAAAATCTGGAAACACCATATATTTT
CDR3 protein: CASSYEGKSGNTIYF

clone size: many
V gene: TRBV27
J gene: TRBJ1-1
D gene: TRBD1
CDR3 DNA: TGTGCCAGCAGTTTCCTCGGACAGGCGTTGAACACTGAAGCTTTCTTT
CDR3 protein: CASSFLGQALNTEAFF

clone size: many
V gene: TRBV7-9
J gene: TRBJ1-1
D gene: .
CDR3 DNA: TGTGCCAGCAGCTTAAGGGGCACTGAAGCTTTCTTT
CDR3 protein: CASSLRGTEAFF

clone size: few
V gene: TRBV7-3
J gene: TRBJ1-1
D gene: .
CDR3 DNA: TGTTCCAGCAGCTTTGGGGCAGGGAATGAAGCTTTCTTT
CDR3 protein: CSSSFGAGNEAFF

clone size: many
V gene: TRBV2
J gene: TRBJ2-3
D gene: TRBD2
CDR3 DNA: TGTGCCAGCAGTGAAAAACTAGCGGGGACCACAGATACGCAGTATTTT
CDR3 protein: CASSEKLAGTTDTQYF

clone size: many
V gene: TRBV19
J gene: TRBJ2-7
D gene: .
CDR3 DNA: TGTGCCAGTAGTCAAAGGTACGGGACATTTGCCTACGAGCAGTACTTC
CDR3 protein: CASSQRYGTFAYEQYF

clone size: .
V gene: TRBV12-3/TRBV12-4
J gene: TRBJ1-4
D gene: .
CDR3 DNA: TGTGCCAGCAGTCCAGCGGGGCGCGATGAAAAACTGTTTTTT
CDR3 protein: CASSPAGRDEKLFF

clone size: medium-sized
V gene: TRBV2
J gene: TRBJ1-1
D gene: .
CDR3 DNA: TGTGCCAGCAGTGAATTTGCGGACAGCAATTCGAACACTGAAGCTTTCTTT
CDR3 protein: CASSEFADSNSNTEAFF

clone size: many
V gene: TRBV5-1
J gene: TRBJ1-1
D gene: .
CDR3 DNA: TGCGCCAGCAGCTTGGCCTCCGTGTTAAATGAAGCTTTCTTT
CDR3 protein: CASSLASVLNEAFF

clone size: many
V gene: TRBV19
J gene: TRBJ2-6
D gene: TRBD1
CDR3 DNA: TGTGCCAGTAGTATAGAGGGGACAGACTCTGGGGCCAACGTCCTGACTTTC
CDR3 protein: CASSIEGTDSGANVLTF

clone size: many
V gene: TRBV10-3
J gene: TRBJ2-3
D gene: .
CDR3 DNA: TGTGCCATCAAACCGGGCGTTAGCACAGATACGCAGTATTTT
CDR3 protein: CAIKPGVSTDTQYF

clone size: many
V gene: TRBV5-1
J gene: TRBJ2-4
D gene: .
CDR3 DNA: TGCGCCAGCTGCTCGGGACTCGGGCTCAAAAACATTCAGTACTTC
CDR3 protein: CASCSGLGLKNIQYF

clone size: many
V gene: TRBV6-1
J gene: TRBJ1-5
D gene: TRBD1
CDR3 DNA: TGTGCCAGCAGGGGACAGTTCAATCAGCCCCAGCATTTT
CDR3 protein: CASRGQFNQPQHF

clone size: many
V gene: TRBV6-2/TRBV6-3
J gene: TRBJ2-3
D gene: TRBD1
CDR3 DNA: TGTGCCAGCAGGTCTGCCGGGACAGGGGGCACAGATACGCAGTATTTT
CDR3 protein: CASRSAGTGGTDTQYF

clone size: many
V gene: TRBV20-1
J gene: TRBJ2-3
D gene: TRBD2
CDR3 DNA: TGCAGTGCTAGCGGAGCCGGGGGGGCCCCAGATACGCAGTATTTT
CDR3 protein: CSASGAGGAPDTQYF

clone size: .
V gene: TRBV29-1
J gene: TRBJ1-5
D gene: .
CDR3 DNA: TGCAGCGTTGGAGGGGCAAATCAGCCCCAGCATTTT
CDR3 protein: CSVGGANQPQHF

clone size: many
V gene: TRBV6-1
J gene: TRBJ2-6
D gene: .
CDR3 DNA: TGTGCCAGCAGGGCCGGGTTTTATGTCTCTGGGGCCAACGTCCTGACTTTC
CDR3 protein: CASRAGFYVSGANVLTF

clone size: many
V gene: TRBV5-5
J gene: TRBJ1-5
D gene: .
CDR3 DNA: TGTGCCAGCAGCTTGGGTGCGGGGGCGCGCCAGCCCCAGCATTTT
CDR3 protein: CASSLGAGARQPQHF

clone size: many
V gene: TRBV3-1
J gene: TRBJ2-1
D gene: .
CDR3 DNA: TGTGCCAGCAGCCCGGCCTACAATGAGCAGTTCTTC
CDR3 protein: CASSPAYNEQFF

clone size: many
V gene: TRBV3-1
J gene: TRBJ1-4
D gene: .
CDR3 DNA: TGTGCCAGCAGCCAAGTAGGAGGGGGGCGTACTAATGAAAAACTGTTTTTT
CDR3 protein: CASSQVGGGRTNEKLFF

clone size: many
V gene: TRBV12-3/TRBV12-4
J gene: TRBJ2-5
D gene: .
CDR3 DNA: TGTGCCAGCAGTTTAGGTGAGGGTAGCACCCAAGAGACCCAGTACTTC
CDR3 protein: CASSLGEGSTQETQYF

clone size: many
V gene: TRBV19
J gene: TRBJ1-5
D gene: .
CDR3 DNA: TGTGCCAGTAGTATACGGCACCAAGGTTGGGGCAATCAGCCCCAGCATTTT
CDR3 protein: CASSIRHQGWGNQPQHF

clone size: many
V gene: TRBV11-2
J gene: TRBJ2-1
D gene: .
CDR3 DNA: TGTGCCAGCAGCGACCCTTCAAACTACAATGAGCAGTTCTTC
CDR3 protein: CASSDPSNYNEQFF

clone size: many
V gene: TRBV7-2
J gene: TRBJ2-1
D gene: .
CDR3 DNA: TGTGCCAGCAGCTTACAGTGGGGGGCCCCCAATGAGCAGTTCTTC
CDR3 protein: CASSLQWGAPNEQFF